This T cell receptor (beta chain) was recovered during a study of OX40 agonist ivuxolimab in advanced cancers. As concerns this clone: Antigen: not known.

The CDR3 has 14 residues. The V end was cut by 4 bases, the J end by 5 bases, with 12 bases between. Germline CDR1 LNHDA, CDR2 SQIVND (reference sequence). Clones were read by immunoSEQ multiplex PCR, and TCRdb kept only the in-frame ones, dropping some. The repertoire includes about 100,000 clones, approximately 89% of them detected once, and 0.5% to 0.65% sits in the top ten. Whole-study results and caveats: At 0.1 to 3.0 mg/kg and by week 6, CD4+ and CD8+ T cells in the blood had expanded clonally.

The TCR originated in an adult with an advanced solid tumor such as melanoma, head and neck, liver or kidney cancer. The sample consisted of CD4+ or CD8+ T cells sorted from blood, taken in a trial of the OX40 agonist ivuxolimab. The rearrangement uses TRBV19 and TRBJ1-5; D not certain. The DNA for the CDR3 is TGTGCCAGTAGTACTTGGAGCTCTTATCAGCCCCAGCATTTT. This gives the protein CASSTWSSYQPQHF.